This TCR beta chain was recovered during a study of CD4+ T cells in melanoma. With regard to this clone: Its antigen is not known.

The protocol was immunoSEQ multiplex PCR, while the TCRdb copy is restricted to in-frame clones and leaves out a portion. The sample records about 110,000 clones, approximately 92% being singletons. Findings of the study overall: Diverse differentiation states were reported for melanoma neoantigen-specific CD4+ T cells.

The receptor's source is a human donor with melanoma. Material for sequencing was peripheral blood.

The CDR3 region is CASSLETGPDTQYF. The CDR3 DNA sequence: TGTGCCAGCAGCTTAGAGACAGGGCCAGATACGCAGTATTTT. The genes are TRBV11-2 and TRBJ2-3; 7 bases map to TRBD1. Trimming at V came to 0 bases and at J to 4 bases, leaving 1 base not matched to a gene. The CDR3 totals 14 residues. Germline lookup yields CDR1 SGHAT and CDR2 FQNNGV.